Presented here are 14 T cell receptor beta chains from one specimen sequenced in a study of control samples from healthy donors and cancer patients. TCRdb's copy holds only in-frame clones and misses some; the assay was immunoSEQ multiplex PCR. The sample records 85,000 to 90,000 clones, around 86% being singletons. The material sequenced was blood. Receptor source: a young man in good health.

The rearrangement uses TRBV6-5 and TRBJ2-5; TRBD1 is a possible D gene (6 bases). V was pared by 6 bases and J by 4 bases, with 18 bases between. The CDR3 loop spans 15 amino acids. Looked up from germline, CDR1 is MNHEY and CDR2 is SVGAGI. Here the CDR3 DNA reads TGTGCCAGCAGCCTCGGTTACAGGGCCGGAGAGACCCAGTACTTC. Protein: CASSLGYRAGETQYF.

The chain couples TRBV7-3 to TRBJ1-2; D unresolved. Trimming pared 1 base from V and 9 bases from J, leaving 12 bases between. Per the germline V gene, CDR1 is SGHTA and CDR2 is FQGTGA. The CDR3 sequence is 13 residues long. The CDR3 sequence: CASSLMPGQSYTF. The CDR3 coding sequence is TGTGCCAGCAGCTTAATGCCGGGCCAAAGCTACACCTTC. Full variable domain (outside the CDR3, taken from reference TRBV7-3 and TRBJ1-2): GAGVSQTPSNKVTEKGKYVELRCDPISGHTALYWYRQSLGQGPEFLIYFQGTGAADDSGLPNDRFFAVRPEGSVSTLKIQRTERGDSAVYLCASSLMPGQSYTFGSGTRLTVV.

The chain is built from TRBV7-9 and TRBJ2-5; D may be TRBD1 (6 bases). Germline loops: CDR1 SEHNR, CDR2 FQNEAQ (reference sequence). The CDR3 covers 13 residues. Trimming pared 8 bases from V and 5 bases from J, leaving 15 bases between. The DNA of the CDR3 is TGTGCCAGCCTGTCAGGGGCTGGGGAGACCCAGTACTTC. Its translation: CASLSGAGETQYF.

V and J are TRBV5-1 and TRBJ1-1; D is undetermined. The CDR3 is made up of 13 amino acids. Looked up from germline, CDR1 is SGHRS and CDR2 is YFSETQ. The germline V and J ends were trimmed by 2 bases and 2 bases, with 7 bases remaining between them. This CDR3 reads CASSFTANTEAFF. The CDR3 DNA reads TGCGCCAGCAGCTTTACGGCTAACACTGAAGCTTTCTTT.

The chain couples TRBV13 to TRBJ1-1, with a possible D match to TRBD1 (6 bases). CDR3 length: 17 residues. Germline V lookup: CDR1 PRHDT, CDR2 FYEKMQ (reference sequence). V lost 1 base and J lost 2, with 17 bases in between. CDR3 nucleotides: TGTGCCAGCAGCTTAGCCTGGTCCGACAGGACCAACACTGAAGCTTTCTTT. Its translation is CASSLAWSDRTNTEAFF.

In this sample, this clone turned up a few times. This chain joins TRBV12-3 or TRBV12-4 and TRBJ2-3; D possibly corresponds to TRBD2 (6 bases). Between the trimmed V and J ends, which lost 3 bases and 6 bases, there was a span of 10 bases. This CDR3 comprises 13 residues. CDR3 DNA sequence: TGTGCCAGCAGTTTGTGGGCGGGGGATACGCAGTATTTT. Residues: CASSLWAGDTQYF.

Only one count was recorded for this clone. The rearrangement uses TRBV24-1 and TRBJ1-2, with a weak D call TRBD1 (5 bases). Trimming took off 0 bases at V and 7 bases at J, with 11 bases between the two ends. CDR1 is KGHDR and CDR2 is SFDVKD in the germline V gene. This CDR3 region has 14 residues. DNA for the CDR3: TGTGCCACCAGTGATTTGGACAGCCCCAGTGGCTACACCTTC. This sequence encodes CATSDLDSPSGYTF.

This chain connects TRBV24-1 to TRBJ2-2; TRBD2 matches at 7 bases. CDR1 is KGHDR and CDR2 is SFDVKD in the germline V gene. V lost 4 bases to trimming and J lost 0 bases; unmatched junction nucleotides: 4. CDR3 length: 16 residues. The CDR3 DNA reads as TGTGCCACCAGTGAAGCGGGGACCTCGAACACCGGGGAGCTGTTTTTT. This codes for CATSEAGTSNTGELFF.

The rearrangement uses TRBV5-3 and TRBJ2-5; D unclear. TRBV5-3 is flagged as an ORF with uncertain function. Trimming took off 4 bases at V and 5 bases at J, with 18 bases between the two ends. This CDR3 region has 15 residues. The CDR3 here is CARSTPAGFGETQYF. The CDR3 bases are TGTGCCAGAAGCACTCCCGCCGGTTTTGGCGAGACCCAGTACTTC.

The CDR3 loop reads CASSPNIDTEAFF. The DNA for the CDR3 is TGTGCCAGCAGCCCAAACATAGACACTGAAGCTTTCTTT. The V and J genes are TRBV12-3 or TRBV12-4 and TRBJ1-1, with D unclear. With 6 bases removed from V and 3 bases from J, the gap between germline ends came to 11 bases. The CDR3 runs 13 residues.

The V gene is TRBV7-2, the J gene TRBJ2-1; D is undetermined. In germline, CDR1 is SGHTA, CDR2 FQGNSA. V lost 1 base, J lost 3 bases, and 13 bases lay in between. The CDR3 has 16 residues. DNA for the CDR3: TGTGCCAGCAGCTTAGACGGCCCGACCTTCTACAATGAGCAGTTCTTC. Translated: CASSLDGPTFYNEQFF.

This clone was recorded a few times. The V and J genes are TRBV19 and TRBJ1-2, with TRBD1 matching 7 bases. CDR1 LNHDA and CDR2 SQIVND come from the germline V gene (reference sequence). CDR3 length equals 15 residues. The junction had 3 bases not matched to a gene; V was cut back by 1 base and J by 1 base. As DNA, the CDR3 is TGTGCCAGTAGTATAGTGGGACAGCTTAACTATGGCTACACCTTC. Protein product: CASSIVGQLNYGYTF.

The table lists this clone with a few counts. The chain carries TRBV4-1 and TRBJ1-2, with 7 bases identical to TRBD1. V was pared by 3 bases and J by 2 bases, with 6 bases of the junction left unmatched. This CDR3 has 15 residues. The germline V gene has CDR1 MGHRA and CDR2 YSYEKL. As DNA, the CDR3 is TGCGCCAGCAGCCAGACTCTACAGGGGAACTATGGCTACACCTTC. Its protein is CASSQTLQGNYGYTF.

The rearrangement links TRBV7-9 to TRBJ1-1; D is perhaps TRBD1 (5 bases). V was pared by 5 bases and J by 5 bases, with 15 bases between. Germline V gene sequence: CDR1 SEHNR, CDR2 FQNEAQ (reference sequence). The CDR3 sequence is 14 residues long. CDR3 residues: CASSLPGRGTEAFF. DNA for the CDR3: TGTGCCAGCAGCCTACCAGGGCGGGGGACTGAAGCTTTCTTT.